The sequence of this T cell receptor (beta chain) was determined in a study of blood T cell repertoires in COVID-19. The CDR3 is made up of 19 amino acids. The V gene's germline CDR1 is SGHDT and CDR2 YYEEEE. V was clipped by 3 bases and J by 1 base; unmatched bases: 13. The assay was immunoSEQ multiplex PCR, and TCRdb's table has in-frame clones only and misses some. The sample yields more than 150,000 clones, roughly 88% seen once. Sequencing used peripheral blood. The chain links TRBV5-6 to TRBJ1-5; TRBD1 agrees at 10 bases. This clonotype originated in a woman of 80 years or more with acute or convalescent COVID-19. The CDR3: CASSSYRDRGARSNQPQHF. The CDR3 DNA follows: TGTGCCAGCAGCTCGTACCGGGACAGGGGCGCAAGGAGCAATCAGCCCCAGCATTTT. Supplemented by reference TRBV5-6 and TRBJ1-5, the full variable domain reads DAGVTQSPTHLIKTRGQQVTLRCSPKSGHDTVSWYQQALGQGPQFIFQYYEEEERQRGNFPDRFSGHQFPNYSSELNVNALLLGDSALYLCASSSYRDRGARSNQPQHFGDGTRLSIL.